This T cell receptor beta chain was retrieved from a study of CD4+ T cells in melanoma (dated by TCRdb to 2022 to 2024). Regarding the research as a whole: The study examined neoantigen-specific CD4+ T cells in human melanoma. Study-level results and caveats: Neoantigen-specific CD4+ T cells in melanoma were reported to show diverse differentiation states. Neoantigen-specific CD4+ T cells were reported to be correlated with the function of CD8+ T cells, macrophages and B cells.

The donors were melanoma patients. Libraries were prepared through the immunoSEQ multiplex PCR assay. The table was pulled from immuneACCESS by TCRdb, which kept in-frame rearrangements only. Such tables lose some clones; where checked, under half of the loss comes from unresolved V genes, and the rest has no known cause. This sample gives some 50,000 clones in total; 89% of them show up just once. Approximately 12% of the sample lies in the top ten. CDR1 and CDR2 were assigned from the germline V gene (reference sequence) as SEHNR and FQNEAQ. Trimming at the junction amounts to 2 bases on V and 5 bases on J, and the germline ends lie 9 bases apart. The CDR3 has 13 amino acids, counting the end cysteine and phenylalanine. Just the 39-base CDR3 DNA is kept, in frame starting at base 1. Of note for this clone: Which antigen it targets is not known. The input lacks base qualities; no much larger clone sits a single base away.

The TCR sequence derives from a human donor with melanoma. The rearranged chain carries TRBV7-9 and TRBJ2-5, with a tentative D gene TRBD1 over 6 matching bases. The sample comprised peripheral blood. The nucleotide sequence reads TGTGCCAGCAGCTTACTCCAGGGGGAGACCCAGTACTTC. Its protein reads: CASSLLQGETQYF.